Below are 17 T cell receptor beta chains sequenced from a single sample in a study of control samples from healthy donors and cancer patients. Clones were sequenced by immunoSEQ multiplex PCR, and TCRdb holds only the in-frame ones, with some missing. The sample yields 35,000 to 55,000 clones, 91% seen once. The sequenced material came from PBMCs. These receptors were taken from a woman in her thirties or forties with head and neck cancer.

A note on this clone: Different DNA sequences within this sample yield the same CDR3. This chain joins TRBV18 and TRBJ2-5, with no clear D. The germline CDR1 and CDR2 sequences are KGHSH and LQKENI. The CDR3 totals 11 residues. Trimming took 1 base from V and 5 from J, leaving 2 bases between them. The CDR3 here is CASSPQETQYF. The CDR3 nucleotides are TGTGCCAGCTCACCACAGGAGACCCAGTACTTC.

The V and J genes are TRBV19 and TRBJ1-2; no definite D call. The CDR3 has 14 amino acids. CDR1 is LNHDA, CDR2 SQIVND, per germline (reference sequence). V dropped 3 bases and J dropped 4 bases, with 12 bases sitting between them. The CDR3 bases are TGTGCCAGTAGTATCCAACTAACCGGCTATGGCTACACCTTC. This gives the protein CASSIQLTGYGYTF.

V gene TRBV2 combines with J gene TRBJ1-2; D uncertain. The CDR3 consists of 13 residues. Deletions cut 4 bases from V and 3 bases from J, with 9 bases between. Germline values: CDR1 SNHLY, CDR2 FYNNEI. CDR3 sequence reads: CASSGTAHYGYTF. CDR3 nucleotide sequence: TGTGCCAGCAGTGGAACAGCTCACTATGGCTACACCTTC. The full variable domain, completed using reference TRBV2 and TRBJ1-2, is EPEVTQTPSHQVTQMGQEVILRCVPISNHLYFYWYRQILGQKVEFLVSFYNNEISEKSEIFDDQFSVERPDGSNFTLKIRSTKLEDSAMYFCASSGTAHYGYTFGSGTRLTVV.

As concerns this clone: A read error may account for a junction end that differs from germline. The chain links TRBV13 to TRBJ1-2; no firm D call. In germline, CDR1 is PRHDT, CDR2 FYEKMQ (reference sequence). The CDR3 spans 14 residues. CDR3 DNA sequence: TGTGCCAGCAGCCCTGGACCCGGGGAGTATGACTACACCTTC. Translated: CASSPGPGEYDYTF.

The chain is built from TRBV5-6 and TRBJ2-2; 9 bases are shared with TRBD2. This CDR3 has 14 amino acids. Trimming cost V 6 bases and J 1 base; bases outside gene matches: 1. CDR1 is SGHDT and CDR2 is YYEEEE in the germline V gene. CDR3 in amino acids: CASTSGKNTGELFF. The CDR3 region has the DNA TGTGCCAGCACTAGCGGGAAGAACACCGGGGAGCTGTTTTTT. The full variable domain, completed using reference TRBV5-6 and TRBJ2-2, is DAGVTQSPTHLIKTRGQQVTLRCSPKSGHDTVSWYQQALGQGPQFIFQYYEEEERQRGNFPDRFSGHQFPNYSSELNVNALLLGDSALYLCASTSGKNTGELFFGEGSRLTVL.

V is TRBV12-3 or TRBV12-4 and J is TRBJ2-7; tentative D call: TRBD1 (6 bases). Between the trimmed V and J ends, which lost 5 bases and 4 bases, there was a span of 6 bases. The CDR3 covers 11 residues. CDR3 residues: CASSTGYEQYF. The CDR3, as DNA: TGTGCCAGCAGTACAGGGTACGAGCAGTACTTC.

The rearrangement uses TRBV3-1 (or the pseudogene TRBV3-2) and TRBJ2-1, with D tentatively TRBD1 (5 bases). The germline V and J ends were trimmed by 1 base and 4 bases, with 5 bases remaining between them. Germline V CDR1 and CDR2: LGHDT, YNNKEL (reference sequence). The CDR3 has 13 amino acids. The CDR3 here is CASSQGQYNEQFF. CDR3 coding DNA: TGTGCCAGCAGCCAAGGACAGTACAATGAGCAGTTCTTC.

Only one count was recorded for this clone. The V call is TRBV5-6, the J call TRBJ2-7, with D tentatively TRBD2 (5 bases). Trimming removed 1 base from V and 2 bases from J, with 13 bases in between. Looked up from germline, CDR1 is SGHDT and CDR2 is YYEEEE. There are 15 residues in the CDR3. CDR3 region: CASSLSAGYTYEQYF. For the CDR3, the DNA is TGTGCCAGCAGCTTGTCGGCGGGTTATACCTACGAGCAGTACTTC. The whole variable domain, filled in from reference TRBV5-6 and TRBJ2-7, reads DAGVTQSPTHLIKTRGQQVTLRCSPKSGHDTVSWYQQALGQGPQFIFQYYEEEERQRGNFPDRFSGHQFPNYSSELNVNALLLGDSALYLCASSLSAGYTYEQYFGPGTRLTVT.

The V gene is TRBV11-2, the J gene TRBJ2-3, with TRBD1 matching over 11 bases. The length of the CDR3 is 15 residues. V lost 5 bases, J lost 3 bases, and 4 bases stayed unmatched. From germline, CDR1 is SGHAT and CDR2 FQNNGV. CDR3 DNA: TGTGCCAGCAGCGGGGACAGGGGGAAAACAGATACGCAGTATTTT. Residues: CASSGDRGKTDTQYF. Full variable domain (remainder filled in from reference TRBV11-2 and TRBJ2-3): EAGVAQSPRYKIIEKRQSVAFWCNPISGHATLYWYQQILGQGPKLLIQFQNNGVVDDSQLPKDRFSAERLKGVDSTLKIQPAKLEDSAVYLCASSGDRGKTDTQYFGPGTRLTVL.

The chain employs TRBV27 and TRBJ2-3; D is undetermined. The germline gives CDR1 MNHEY, CDR2 SMNVEV (reference sequence). This CDR3 comprises 15 residues. The ends were cut back, 6 bases at V and 6 bases at J, with 19 bases in the middle. The DNA for the CDR3 is TGTGCCAGCAGAGGATTCACAAATATTCAGGATACGCAGTATTTT. This encodes CASRGFTNIQDTQYF.

The chain recombines TRBV12-5 with TRBJ1-4; D remains ambiguous. The CDR3 extends over 16 amino acids. Trimming took 0 bases from V and 8 from J, leaving 16 bases between them. Per the germline V gene, CDR1 is LGHNT and CDR2 is FRNRAP. The CDR3 coding sequence is TGTGCTAGTGGTTTGGTTCGTACTAGGAGGTTAGAAAAACTGTTTTTT. Translated: CASGLVRTRRLEKLFF.

The CDR3 region has the DNA TGTGCCAGCAGCCGGGGCCCCTACGAGCAGTACTTC. Residues: CASSRGPYEQYF. The chain uses TRBV13 and TRBJ2-7; D tentatively fits TRBD1 or TRBD2 (5 bases each). The CDR3 is made up of 12 amino acids. CDR1 and CDR2 from the germline V gene are PRHDT and FYEKMQ (reference sequence). Trimming stripped 5 bases from V and 2 bases from J, with 7 bases between.

This chain connects TRBV5-1 to TRBJ2-5; 8 bases match TRBD2. The CDR3 contains 14 residues. V lost 6 bases to trimming and J lost 4 bases; unmatched junction nucleotides: 8. The germline gives CDR1 SGHRS, CDR2 YFSETQ. The CDR3 spells CASTSGGAGETQYF. The CDR3 DNA follows: TGCGCCAGCACCTCCGGGGGGGCGGGAGAGACCCAGTACTTC.

The rearrangement uses TRBV5-5 and TRBJ2-7, with TRBD2 matching 8 bases. V lost 4 bases and J lost 4; bases outside the gene matches: 16. CDR3 length equals 17 residues. The germline CDR1 and CDR2 sequences are SGHKS and YYEKEE (reference sequence). The CDR3 DNA reads as TGTGCCAGCAGCCCTCTCTCCACGGGGGGGATGGATTACGAGCAGTACTTC. It is translated as CASSPLSTGGMDYEQYF. The entire variable domain, with the rest obtained from reference TRBV5-5 and TRBJ2-7, is as follows: DAGVTQSPTHLIKTRGQQVTLRCSPISGHKSVSWYQQVLGQGPQFIFQYYEKEERGRGNFPDRFSARQFPNYSSELNVNALLLGDSALYLCASSPLSTGGMDYEQYFGPGTRLTVT.

This sequence joins TRBV5-1 and TRBJ2-3; 8 nucleotides align to TRBD2. Germline CDR1 reads SGHRS; CDR2 reads YFSETQ. The length of the CDR3 is 17 residues. The junction had 16 bases not matched to a gene; V was cut back by 4 bases and J by 6 bases. This chain's CDR3 is CASSLLPVAGSSDTQYF. The CDR3 nucleotides read TGCGCCAGCAGCCTCCTTCCGGTAGCGGGGTCCAGCGATACGCAGTATTTT.

The V call is TRBV2, the J call TRBJ2-7; no firm D call. CDR1 SNHLY and CDR2 FYNNEI come from the germline V gene. The CDR3 is made up of 11 amino acids. V lost 4 bases and J lost 2, with 3 bases in between. Here the CDR3 reads CASSAAYEQYF. CDR3 coding DNA: TGTGCCAGCAGTGCGGCCTACGAGCAGTACTTC.

The rearrangement joins TRBV28 to TRBJ1-1; D is unresolved. The germline CDR1 and CDR2 sequences are MDHEN and SYDVKM. This CDR3 is 12 amino acids long. V lost 5 bases to trimming and J lost 6 bases, with 10 bases between them. CDR3 in amino acids: CASSPMWPEAFF. The CDR3, as DNA: TGTGCCAGCAGTCCGATGTGGCCTGAAGCTTTCTTT.